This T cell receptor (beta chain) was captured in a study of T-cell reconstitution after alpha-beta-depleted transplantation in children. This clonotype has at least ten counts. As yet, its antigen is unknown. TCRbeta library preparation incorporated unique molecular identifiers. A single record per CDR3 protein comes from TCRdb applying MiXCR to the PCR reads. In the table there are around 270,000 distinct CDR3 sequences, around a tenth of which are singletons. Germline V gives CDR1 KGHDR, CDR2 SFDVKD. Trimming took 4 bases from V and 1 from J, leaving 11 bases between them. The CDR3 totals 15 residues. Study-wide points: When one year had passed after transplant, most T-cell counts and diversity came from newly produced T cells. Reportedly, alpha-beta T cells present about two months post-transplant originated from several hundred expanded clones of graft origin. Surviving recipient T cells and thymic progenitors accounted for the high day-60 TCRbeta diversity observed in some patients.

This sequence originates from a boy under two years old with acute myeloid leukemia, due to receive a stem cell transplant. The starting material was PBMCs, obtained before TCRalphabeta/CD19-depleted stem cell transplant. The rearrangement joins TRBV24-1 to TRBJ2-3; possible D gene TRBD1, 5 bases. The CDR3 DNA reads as TGTGCCACCAGTGAGCCGGCGACAGGCACAGATACGCAGTATTTT. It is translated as CATSEPATGTDTQYF.